What follows is one T cell receptor beta chain and its context. TCRdb's copy holds only in-frame clones and misses some; the assay was immunoSEQ multiplex PCR. The table includes some 62,000 clones, just over 85% detected once. Trimming took off 2 bases at V and 0 bases at J, with 9 bases between the two ends. The CDR3 runs 15 residues. Germline V lookup: CDR1 SGHRS, CDR2 YFSETQ. This record belongs to a study of blood T cell repertoires in COVID-19. Background on the study: Samples taken during acute and convalescent COVID-19 were collected in the United States, Italy and Spain.

This rearrangement joins TRBV5-1 to TRBJ1-5; D unclear. The clonotype originates from a woman at least 80 years old with acute or convalescent COVID-19. The specimen was peripheral blood. The CDR3 region has the DNA TGCGCCAGCAGCTTCAGCGGGTATAGCAATCAGCCCCAGCATTTT. This codes for CASSFSGYSNQPQHF.